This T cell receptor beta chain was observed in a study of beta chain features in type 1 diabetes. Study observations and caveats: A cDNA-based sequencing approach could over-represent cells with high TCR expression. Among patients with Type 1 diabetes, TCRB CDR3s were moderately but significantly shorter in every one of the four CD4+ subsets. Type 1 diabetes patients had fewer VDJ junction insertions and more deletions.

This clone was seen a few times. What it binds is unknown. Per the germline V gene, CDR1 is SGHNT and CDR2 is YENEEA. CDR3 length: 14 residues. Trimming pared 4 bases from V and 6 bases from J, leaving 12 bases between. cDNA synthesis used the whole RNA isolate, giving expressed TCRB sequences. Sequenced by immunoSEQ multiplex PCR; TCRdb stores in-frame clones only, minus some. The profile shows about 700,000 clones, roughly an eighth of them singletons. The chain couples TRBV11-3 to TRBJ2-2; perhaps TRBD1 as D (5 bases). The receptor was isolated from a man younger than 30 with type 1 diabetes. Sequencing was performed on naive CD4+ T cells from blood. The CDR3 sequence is CASSSAVTAGELFF. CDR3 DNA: TGTGCCAGCAGCTCCGCAGTGACAGCCGGGGAGCTGTTTTTT.